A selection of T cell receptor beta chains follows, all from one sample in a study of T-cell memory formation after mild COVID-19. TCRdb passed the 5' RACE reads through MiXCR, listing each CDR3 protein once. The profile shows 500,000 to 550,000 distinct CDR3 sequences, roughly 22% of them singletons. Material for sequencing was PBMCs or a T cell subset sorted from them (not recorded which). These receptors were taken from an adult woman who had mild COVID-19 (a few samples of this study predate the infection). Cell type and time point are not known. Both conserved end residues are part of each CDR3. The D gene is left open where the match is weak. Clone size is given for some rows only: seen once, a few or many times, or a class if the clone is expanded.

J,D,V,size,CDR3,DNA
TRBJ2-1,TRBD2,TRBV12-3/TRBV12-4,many,CASSFRGVYNEQFF,TGTGCCAGCAGTTTTCGGGGGGTTTACAATGAGCAGTTCTTC
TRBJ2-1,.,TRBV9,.,CASSVVRTPHNEQFF,TGTGCCAGCAGCGTAGTGAGGACACCTCACAATGAGCAGTTCTTC
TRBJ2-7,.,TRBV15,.,CATSRVDGYEQYF,TGTGCCACCAGCAGAGTGGATGGCTACGAGCAGTACTTC
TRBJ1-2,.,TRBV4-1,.,CASTLTKAPLDYGYTF,TGCGCCAGCACGCTAACCAAGGCCCCCCTCGACTATGGCTACACCTTC
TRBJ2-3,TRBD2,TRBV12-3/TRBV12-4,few,CASSTLLAGGVSGTDTQYF,TGTGCCAGCAGTACATTACTAGCGGGAGGAGTTTCTGGCACAGATACGCAGTATTTT
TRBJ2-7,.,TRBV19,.,CASSPQQGYEQYF,TGTGCCAGTAGTCCCCAACAGGGCTACGAGCAGTACTTC
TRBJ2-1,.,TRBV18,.,CASSPPEGLAYNEQFF,TGTGCCAGCTCACCACCGGAAGGGCTGGCCTACAATGAGCAGTTCTTC
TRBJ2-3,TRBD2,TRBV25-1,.,CASSELTSGSDTQYF,TGTGCCAGCAGCGAATTGACTAGCGGGTCAGATACGCAGTATTTT
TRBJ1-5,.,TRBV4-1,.,CASSQEGAKGPQHF,TGCGCCAGCAGCCAAGAAGGGGCGAAGGGGCCCCAGCATTTT
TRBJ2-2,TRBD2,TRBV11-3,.,CASSRDSGRAGTGELFF,TGTGCCAGCAGCCGGGACAGCGGGAGGGCTGGGACCGGGGAGCTGTTTTTT
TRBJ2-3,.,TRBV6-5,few,CASRRSSSTDTQYF,TGTGCCAGCCGGAGGAGTTCTAGCACAGATACGCAGTATTTT
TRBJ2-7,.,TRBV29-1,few,CSVESAYEQYF,TGCAGCGTTGAATCGGCGTACGAGCAGTACTTC
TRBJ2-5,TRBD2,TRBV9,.,CASSVGSGRAETQYF,TGTGCCAGCAGCGTAGGTAGCGGGAGGGCAGAGACCCAGTACTTC
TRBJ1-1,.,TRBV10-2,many,CASRAETGTSEAFF,TGCGCCAGCAGGGCCGAAACAGGGACTTCTGAAGCTTTCTTT
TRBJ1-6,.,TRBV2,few,CASSEAPRLHSPLHF,TGTGCCAGCAGTGAAGCTCCCCGACTTCATTCACCCCTCCACTTT
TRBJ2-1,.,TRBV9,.,CASSPSTSNEQFF,TGTGCCAGCAGCCCGTCAACTTCCAATGAGCAGTTCTTC
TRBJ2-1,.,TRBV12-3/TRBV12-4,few,CASSIPGTLYNEQFF,TGTGCCAGCAGTATCCCCGGGACACTATACAATGAGCAGTTCTTC
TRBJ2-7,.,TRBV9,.,CASSVGEGAVLEQYF,TGTGCCAGCAGCGTAGGTGAGGGCGCGGTTCTCGAGCAGTACTTC
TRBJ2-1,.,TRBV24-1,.,CATSDFWQGEEFF,TGTGCCACCAGTGATTTTTGGCAGGGAGAGGAGTTCTTC
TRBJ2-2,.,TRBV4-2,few,CASSQDGGELFF,TGTGCCAGCAGCCAAGATGGCGGGGAGCTGTTTTTT
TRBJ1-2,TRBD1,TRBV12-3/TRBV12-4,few,CASSLGGGGDYGYTF,TGTGCCAGCAGTTTAGGGGGAGGGGGCGACTATGGCTACACCTTC
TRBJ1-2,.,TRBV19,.,CASTFNGGGMGYTF,TGTGCCAGTACCTTCAACGGAGGAGGGATGGGCTACACCTTC
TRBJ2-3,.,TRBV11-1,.,CASSPGLLQYF,TGTGCCAGCAGCCCGGGGTTGCTGCAGTATTTT
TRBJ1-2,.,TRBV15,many,CATSRDSVYGYTF,TGTGCCACCAGCAGAGACAGCGTATATGGCTACACCTTC
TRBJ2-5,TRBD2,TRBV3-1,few,CASSPPAGEYQETQYF,TGTGCCAGCAGCCCCCCGGCGGGGGAGTACCAAGAGACCCAGTACTTC
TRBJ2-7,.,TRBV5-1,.,CASSLAATPTYEQYF,TGCGCCAGCAGCTTGGCCGCGACCCCTACCTACGAGCAGTACTTC
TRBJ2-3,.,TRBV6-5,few,CATLPPERANGGTDTQYF,TGTGCCACCCTACCACCGGAGCGGGCGAATGGGGGCACAGATACGCAGTATTTT
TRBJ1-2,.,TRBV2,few,CASSDDRSIYGYTF,TGTGCCAGCAGTGATGACAGATCTATTTATGGCTACACCTTC
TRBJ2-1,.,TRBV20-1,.,CSATFGEDYNEQFF,TGCAGTGCCACTTTCGGGGAGGACTACAATGAGCAGTTCTTC
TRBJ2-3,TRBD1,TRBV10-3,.,CAISESGTGGVADTQYF,TGTGCCATCAGTGAGTCAGGGACAGGGGGCGTCGCAGATACGCAGTATTTT
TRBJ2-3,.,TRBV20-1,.,CSARASYTDTQYF,TGCAGTGCTAGGGCCTCCTACACAGATACGCAGTATTTT
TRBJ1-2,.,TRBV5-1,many,CASSLTGDYGYTF,TGTGCCAGCAGCTTAACGGGGGACTATGGCTACACCTTC
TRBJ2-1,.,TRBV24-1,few,CATLGGANEQFF,TGTGCCACCCTGGGGGGGGCGAATGAGCAGTTCTTC
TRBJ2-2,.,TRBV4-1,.,CASSQAGPRTGELFF,TGCGCCAGCAGCCAGGCAGGGCCTCGGACCGGGGAGCTGTTTTTT
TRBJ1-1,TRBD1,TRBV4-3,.,CASSQGRGTVFFF,TGCGCCAGCAGCCAAGGCCGTGGGACAGTCTTCTTCTTT
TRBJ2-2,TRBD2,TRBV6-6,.,CASSYSLAGYTGELFF,TGTGCCAGCAGTTACAGTCTAGCGGGGTACACCGGGGAGCTGTTTTTT
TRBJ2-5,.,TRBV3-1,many,CASSQAETQYF,TGTGCCAGCAGCCAAGCAGAGACCCAGTACTTC
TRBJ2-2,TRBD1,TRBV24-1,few,CATSRTGENGELFF,TGTGCCACCAGCCGGACAGGGGAGAACGGGGAGCTGTTTTTT
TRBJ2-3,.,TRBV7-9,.,CASSLEVEDTQYF,TGTGCCAGCAGCTTAGAGGTGGAGGATACGCAGTATTTT
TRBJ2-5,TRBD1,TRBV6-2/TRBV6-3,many,CASRRQGGETQYF,TGTGCCAGCAGGCGACAGGGTGGAGAGACCCAGTACTTC
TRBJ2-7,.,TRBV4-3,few,CASSQVVGQGAYEQYF,TGCGCCAGCAGCCAAGTTGTGGGGCAGGGAGCCTACGAGCAGTACTTC
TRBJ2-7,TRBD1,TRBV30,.,CASAGTGVYEQYF,TGTGCCTCCGCCGGGACAGGAGTGTACGAGCAGTACTTC
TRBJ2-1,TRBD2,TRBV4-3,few,CASSQDWTGGPNEQFF,TGCGCCAGCAGCCAAGATTGGACGGGAGGGCCTAATGAGCAGTTCTTC
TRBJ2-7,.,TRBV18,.,CASSPYDTQSRDEQYF,TGTGCCAGCTCACCATACGACACACAGTCAAGGGACGAGCAGTACTTC
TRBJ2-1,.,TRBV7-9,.,CASSVLGGEQFF,TGTGCCAGCAGCGTATTGGGTGGTGAGCAGTTCTTC
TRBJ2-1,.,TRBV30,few,CAWRITADNEQFF,TGTGCCTGGAGGATTACAGCAGACAATGAGCAGTTCTTC
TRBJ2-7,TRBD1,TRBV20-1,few,CSAREDRGIGYYEQYF,TGCAGTGCTAGAGAGGACAGGGGAATCGGATACTACGAGCAGTACTTC
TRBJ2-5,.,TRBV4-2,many,CASSQGRGRETQYF,TGTGCCAGCAGCCAAGGCAGGGGGAGGGAGACCCAGTACTTC
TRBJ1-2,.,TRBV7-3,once,CASSRDSTYGYTF,TGTGCCAGCAGCCGCGACAGTACCTATGGCTACACCTTC
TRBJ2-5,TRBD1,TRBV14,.,CASSPRTGPETQYF,TGTGCCAGCAGCCCTCGGACAGGGCCAGAGACCCAGTACTTC
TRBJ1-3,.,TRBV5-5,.,CASSLVGLGAGNTIYF,TGTGCCAGCAGCTTGGTGGGGCTGGGGGCTGGAAACACCATATATTTT
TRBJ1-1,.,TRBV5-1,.,CASSLQGPMNTEAFF,TGCGCCAGCAGCTTGCAGGGTCCGATGAACACTGAAGCTTTCTTT
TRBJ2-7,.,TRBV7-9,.,CASSPRGMPLYEQYF,TGTGCCAGCAGTCCTCGGGGGATGCCCCTCTACGAGCAGTACTTC
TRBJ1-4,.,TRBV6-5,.,CASSYGVLGINEKLFF,TGTGCCAGCAGTTACGGTGTACTGGGGATTAATGAAAAACTGTTTTTT
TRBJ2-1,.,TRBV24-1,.,CATSDPTGYPYNEQFF,TGTGCCACCAGTGACCCTACAGGCTACCCGTACAATGAGCAGTTCTTC
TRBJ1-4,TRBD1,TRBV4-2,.,CASAETGEVGEKLFF,TGTGCCAGCGCGGAGACAGGGGAGGTTGGTGAAAAACTGTTTTTT
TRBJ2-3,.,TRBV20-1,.,CSARASGDTQYF,TGCAGTGCTAGAGCGAGCGGAGATACGCAGTATTTT